The next 17 T cell receptor beta chains were all read from a single sample in a study of T-cell reconstitution after alpha-beta-depleted transplantation in children. Preparation of the TCRbeta library used unique molecular identifiers. TCRdb passed the PCR reads through MiXCR, listing each CDR3 protein once. The repertoire holds 190,000 or so distinct CDR3 sequences, about 6.3% seen once, with 3% to 3.5% in the top ten. Sequenced material: PBMCs from the stem cell graft donor, taken from the stem cell graft. These receptors all come from a human donor who donated a stem cell graft to a child with Wiskott-Aldrich syndrome.

This clonotype was counted many times. The genes are TRBV5-1 and TRBJ2-5, with D maybe TRBD1 (5 bases). V was clipped by 0 bases and J by 3 bases, with 9 bases between them. This CDR3 contains 14 residues. Germline CDR1 reads SGHRS; CDR2 reads YFSETQ. CDR3 sequence: CASSLEGIEETQYF. As DNA, the CDR3 is TGCGCCAGCAGCTTGGAGGGGATAGAAGAGACCCAGTACTTC. The full variable domain, in which reference TRBV5-1 and TRBJ2-5 provide the parts outside the CDR3, is KAGVTQTPRYLIKTRGQQVTLSCSPISGHRSVSWYQQTPGQGLQFLFEYFSETQRNKGNFPGRFSGRQFSNSRSEMNVSTLELGDSALYLCASSLEGIEETQYFGPGTRLLVL.

This clonotype was picked up many times. An end of the junction differs from the germline gene, which may be a read error. This chain joins TRBV7-2 and TRBJ2-1; the D gene is possibly TRBD2 (5 bases). The V gene's germline CDR1 is SGHTA and CDR2 FQGNSA. The CDR3 covers 12 residues. For the CDR3, the DNA is TGTGCCAGCAGCTCCCCTTCCGGGATACCGTCTTTC. Translation: CASSSPSGIPSF.

This clonotype appeared a single time. For the CDR3, the DNA is TGTGCCAGCAGCTCTGGGGACAACTCCTACAATGAGCAGTTCTTC. Its translation: CASSSGDNSYNEQFF. The chain recombines TRBV7-9 with TRBJ2-1; tentatively, D is TRBD1 (6 bases). Trimming pared 4 bases from V and 0 bases from J, leaving 10 bases between. CDR1 is SEHNR, CDR2 FQNEAQ, per germline (reference sequence). This CDR3 has 15 residues.

The chain uses TRBV12-3 or TRBV12-4 and TRBJ2-5; D is unresolved. V lost 3 bases to trimming and J lost 4 bases, with 6 bases between them. The CDR3 extends over 12 amino acids. This chain's CDR3 is CASSFLPETQYF. The CDR3 bases are TGTGCCAGCAGTTTCCTTCCAGAGACCCAGTACTTC.

This clonotype occurred many times. The chain uses TRBV12-3 or TRBV12-4 and TRBJ2-7; 7 bases fit TRBD1. The CDR3 is 13 amino acids. V dropped 4 bases and J dropped 6; count of bases not matched to a gene: 6. CDR3 DNA sequence: TGTGCCAGCAGTTCCGGACAGGCGGGCGAGCAGTACTTC. Translated: CASSSGQAGEQYF.

This clonotype was counted a few times. The rearrangement joins TRBV7-9 to TRBJ1-1; D may be TRBD1 (5 bases). The germline V gene encodes CDR1 SEHNR and CDR2 FQNEAQ (reference sequence). The CDR3 is 14 residues long. Trimming took 7 bases from V and 7 from J, leaving 19 bases between them. The CDR3 DNA follows: TGTGCCAGCATCAGGGCCGGCGGTATGGTTGAAGCTTTCTTT. It yields the protein CASIRAGGMVEAFF.

This clonotype was seen many times. The J gene is TRBJ1-2, the V gene TRBV9; maybe TRBD1 (6 bases). CDR3 length equals 15 residues. The germline V gene has CDR1 SGDLS and CDR2 YYNGEE. Trimming took off 4 bases at V and 2 bases at J, with 15 bases between the two ends. The CDR3 sequence: CASSPHQGGNYGYTF. The CDR3 DNA sequence: TGTGCCAGCAGCCCGCACCAAGGGGGGAACTATGGCTACACCTTC.

This clonotype was counted at least ten times. The J gene is TRBJ2-7, the V gene TRBV20-1, with D perhaps TRBD2 (6 bases). Looked up from germline, CDR1 is DFQATT and CDR2 is SNEGSKA (reference sequence). There are 13 residues in the CDR3. V shed 6 bases and J shed 3 bases, with 15 bases lying between them. CDR3 DNA sequence: TGCAGTGCCCCCGTCGGGGGTAACTACGAGCAGTACTTC. Encoded protein: CSAPVGGNYEQYF.

This clonotype was counted ten times or more. The chain links TRBV20-1 to TRBJ2-1; 8 nucleotides line up with TRBD2. Unmatched junction bases numbered 12, after V lost 2 bases and J lost 0 bases. The CDR3 loop spans 18 amino acids. Germline V gives CDR1 DFQATT, CDR2 SNEGSKA (reference sequence). The CDR3 DNA reads as TGCAGTGCTAGACGCCCCGGGGGGAGCGGGAGCTCCTACAATGAGCAGTTCTTC. This gives the protein CSARRPGGSGSSYNEQFF.

The chain is built from TRBV2 and TRBJ2-3, with 12 bases matching TRBD2. CDR1 is SNHLY, CDR2 FYNNEI, per germline. The CDR3 length is 15 residues. J gave up 6 bases and V 5 bases, and 6 bases lay outside the gene matches. This CDR3 is CASSSSGGALDTQYF. The CDR3 coding sequence is TGTGCCAGCAGTTCTAGCGGGGGGGCGCTTGATACGCAGTATTTT.

The sample holds many counts of this clonotype. The V and J genes are TRBV5-1 and TRBJ2-2; 7 bases align to TRBD2. Germline V gene lookup returns CDR1 SGHRS and CDR2 YFSETQ. The CDR3 covers 16 residues. With 0 bases clipped from V and 3 bases from J, the junction kept 5 bases outside the gene matches. The CDR3 region is CASSLDTSADTGELFF. CDR3 coding DNA: TGCGCCAGCAGCTTGGACACTAGCGCCGACACCGGGGAGCTGTTTTTT.

This clonotype was seen repeatedly, ten times or more. The chain carries TRBV28 and TRBJ2-7; 7 bases align to TRBD1. CDR3 length equals 14 residues. Per germline, CDR1 MDHEN and CDR2 SYDVKM. The J segment lost 4 bases and the V segment lost 3 bases, leaving 6 bases of the junction unmatched. CDR3 sequence reads: CASSLTGYTYEQYF. CDR3 nucleotide sequence: TGTGCCAGCAGTTTGACAGGGTATACGTACGAGCAGTACTTC.

This clonotype was seen many times. The junction departs from germline at one end; a sequencing error may be responsible. The chain uses TRBV20-1 and TRBJ2-7, with 8 bases matching TRBD1. Germline V CDR1 and CDR2: DFQATT, SNEGSKA (reference sequence). The CDR3 is 17 residues long. This CDR3 reads CSARGADRGQRLDEQYF. CDR3 in DNA: TGCAGTGCCAGAGGGGCCGACAGGGGTCAACGTTTAGACGAGCAGTACTTC.

This clonotype was observed at least ten times. The chain joins TRBV4-1 to TRBJ2-5; TRBD1 matches 8 bases. Per germline, CDR1 MGHRA and CDR2 YSYEKL. This CDR3 spans 17 amino acids. V was clipped by 0 bases and J by 5 bases; unmatched bases: 11. This CDR3 is CASSQDLPQGVRETQYF. Written as DNA, the CDR3 is TGCGCCAGCAGCCAAGATCTCCCACAGGGGGTGCGGGAGACCCAGTACTTC.

In this sample, this clonotype turned up many times. At one end, the junction sequence differs from germline, possibly due to a read error. The V gene is TRBV14, the J gene TRBJ1-1; no definite D call. Germline V gives CDR1 SGHDN, CDR2 FVKESK. The CDR3 covers 11 residues. In nucleotides, the CDR3 is TGTGCCAGCGCCCTGAAGACTGAAGCTTTCTTT. This encodes CASALKTEAFF.

This clonotype came up many times. The CDR3 reads CASSLAGDRVTEAFF. CDR3 in DNA: TGCGCCAGCAGCTTGGCGGGGGACAGGGTGACTGAAGCTTTCTTT. The V call is TRBV5-1, the J call TRBJ1-1; 9 nucleotides match TRBD1. Unmatched junction bases numbered 5, after V lost 0 bases and J lost 5 bases. Germline lookup yields CDR1 SGHRS and CDR2 YFSETQ. The CDR3 is 15 residues long.

This clonotype was seen at least ten times. CDR3 nucleotides: TGTGCCAGCAGCTTCGGACAGGGCTGGGGATACACTGAAGCTTTCTTT. Its translation is CASSFGQGWGYTEAFF. V usage is TRBV5-6 and J usage is TRBJ1-1, with 8 bases fitting TRBD1. CDR3 length: 16 amino acids. Germline assignment: CDR1 SGHDT and CDR2 YYEEEE. V trimming: 2 bases; J trimming: 3 bases; junction bases outside the gene matches: 9.